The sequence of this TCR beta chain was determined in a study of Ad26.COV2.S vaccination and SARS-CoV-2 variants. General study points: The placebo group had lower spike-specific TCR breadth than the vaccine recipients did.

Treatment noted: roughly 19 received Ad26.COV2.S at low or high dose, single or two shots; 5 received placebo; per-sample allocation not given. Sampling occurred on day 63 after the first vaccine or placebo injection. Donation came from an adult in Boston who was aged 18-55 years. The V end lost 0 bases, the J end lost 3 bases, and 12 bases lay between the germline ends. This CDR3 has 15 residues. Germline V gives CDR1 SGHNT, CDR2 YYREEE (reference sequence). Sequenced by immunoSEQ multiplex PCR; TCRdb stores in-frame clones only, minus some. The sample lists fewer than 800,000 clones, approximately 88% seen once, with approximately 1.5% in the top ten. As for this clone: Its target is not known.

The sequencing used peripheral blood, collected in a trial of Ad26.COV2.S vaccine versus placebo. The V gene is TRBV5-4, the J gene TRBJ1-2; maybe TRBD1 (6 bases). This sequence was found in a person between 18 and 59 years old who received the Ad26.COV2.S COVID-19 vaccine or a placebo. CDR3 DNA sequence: TGTGCCAGCAGCTTGGACCGGGACACGCACTATGGCTACACCTTC. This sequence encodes CASSLDRDTHYGYTF.